The 26 T cell receptor beta chains given below trace back to one sample, sequenced in a study of shared clonotypes between healthy human individuals. Data came from immunoSEQ multiplex PCR; TCRdb stores just in-frame clones and leaves some out. Seen here are a few hundred thousand clones, roughly three quarters observed once, and the top ten hold about 11%. The source material was PBMCs. These TCRs come from a woman in her forties in good health. Some clones in this sample may be carry-over from other donors' samples.

The chain has TRBV7-9 and TRBJ2-7; D unclear. The CDR3 is 15 residues long. Germline CDR1 SEHNR, CDR2 FQNEAQ (reference sequence). Trimming stripped 4 bases from V and 4 bases from J, with 17 bases between. The DNA for the CDR3 is TGTGCCAGCAGCTCAACGGTTGGCCCTGAATACGAGCAGTACTTC. This sequence encodes CASSSTVGPEYEQYF.

V is TRBV7-9 and J is TRBJ2-2; a weak D match, TRBD1 (5 bases). This CDR3 region has 14 residues. CDR1 is SEHNR and CDR2 is FQNEAQ in the germline V gene (reference sequence). Trimming left V 4 bases short and J 5 bases short, with 11 bases between. The CDR3 sequence: CASSSLRTTGELFF. The CDR3 DNA reads TGTGCCAGCAGCTCATTACGGACAACCGGGGAGCTGTTTTTT.

CDR3 protein: CASSRLDGNEQFF. CDR3 in DNA: TGTGCCAGTAGTAGGCTAGATGGCAATGAGCAGTTCTTC. This chain connects TRBV19 to TRBJ2-1, with D unresolved. The CDR3 is made up of 13 amino acids. Between the trimmed V and J ends, which lost 4 bases and 6 bases, there was a span of 10 bases. In germline, CDR1 is LNHDA, CDR2 SQIVND (reference sequence).

The V gene is TRBV9, the J gene TRBJ1-2; D is possibly TRBD1 (5 bases). The CDR3 is 13 residues long. V was cut by 4 bases and J by 2 bases, with 9 bases left in between. Germline-derived CDR1 and CDR2 are SGDLS and YYNGEE. Here the CDR3 reads CASSRTTNYGYTF. As DNA, the CDR3 is TGTGCCAGCAGCAGGACAACCAACTATGGCTACACCTTC.

This sequence joins TRBV7-3 and TRBJ2-3; TRBD2 agrees at 7 bases. Germline CDR1 is SGHTA and CDR2 is FQGTGA. With 8 bases clipped from V and 5 bases from J, the junction kept 16 bases outside the gene matches. CDR3 length equals 16 residues. CDR3 in amino acids: CASAPQKAGVEDTQYF. CDR3 nucleotide sequence: TGTGCCAGCGCCCCCCAGAAGGCGGGAGTTGAAGATACGCAGTATTTT.

This clone occurred many times. The rearrangement links TRBV5-4 to TRBJ2-1, with unresolved D. From germline, CDR1 is SGHNT and CDR2 YYREEE (reference sequence). V was pared by 1 base and J by 6 bases, with 14 bases between. CDR3 length equals 15 residues. CDR3 coding DNA: TGTGCCAGCAGCTTGCCAGGCATCTCCGGCAATGAGCAGTTCTTC. Translating it yields CASSLPGISGNEQFF.

This rearrangement joins TRBV10-2 to TRBJ2-7, with 7 bases fitting TRBD2. This CDR3 is built from 13 residues. Germline-derived CDR1 and CDR2 are WSHSY and SAAADI. The ends lost 10 bases at V and 7 bases at J; junction bases unmatched: 13. CDR3 amino acids: CATSVGPREEQYF. The CDR3 nucleotides read TGCGCCACCTCCGTCGGCCCGCGGGAGGAGCAGTACTTC.

This chain links TRBV27 with TRBJ2-5, with a weak D call TRBD1 (6 bases). The CDR3 is made up of 15 amino acids. Germline CDR1 and CDR2: MNHEY and SMNVEV (reference sequence). Trimming shortened V by 10 bases and J by 5 bases, and 23 bases separated the two germline ends. The CDR3 loop is CATTRTASWLETQYF. In DNA, the CDR3 is TGTGCCACCACCCGGACAGCGAGCTGGTTGGAGACCCAGTACTTC.

This clone was counted at least ten times. A much larger clone differs from this one at a single base, so this may be a read error. This CDR3 is also generated by other DNA sequences in the sample. CDR3 region: CASSLVGGQPQHF. The CDR3 DNA reads as TGCGCCAGCAGCTTGGTGGGGGGTCAGCCCCAGCATTTT. The J gene is TRBJ1-5, the V gene TRBV5-1, with D possibly matching TRBD1 (5 bases). V dropped 0 bases and J dropped 6 bases, with 7 bases sitting between them. CDR3 length: 13 residues. Germline V gene lookup returns CDR1 SGHRS and CDR2 YFSETQ.

Note on this clone: Other DNA sequences of this sample code for an identical CDR3. The V and J genes are TRBV6-1 and TRBJ1-2, with D unresolved. CDR1 and CDR2 from the germline V gene are MNHNS and SASEGT. This CDR3 is built from 12 residues. Trimming stripped 3 bases from V and 4 bases from J, with 6 bases between. The CDR3 loop reads CASSEAGYGYTF. DNA for the CDR3: TGTGCCAGCAGTGAGGCGGGCTATGGCTACACCTTC.

The chain uses TRBV11-2 and TRBJ2-3, with D unclear. The germline CDR1 and CDR2 sequences are SGHAT and FQNNGV. Trimming removed 4 bases from V and 2 bases from J, with 16 bases in between. CDR3 length: 16 amino acids. CDR3 coding DNA: TGTGCCAGCAGCTCGTACGGAGTCTTGTACACAGATACGCAGTATTTT. Its protein is CASSSYGVLYTDTQYF. Based on the CDR3 plus reference TRBV11-2 and TRBJ2-3, the full variable domain is EAGVAQSPRYKIIEKRQSVAFWCNPISGHATLYWYQQILGQGPKLLIQFQNNGVVDDSQLPKDRFSAERLKGVDSTLKIQPAKLEDSAVYLCASSSYGVLYTDTQYFGPGTRLTVL.

This chain uses TRBV18 with TRBJ2-1; 7 nucleotides align to TRBD2. This CDR3 comprises 15 residues. V dropped 1 base and J dropped 10; count of bases not matched to a gene: 10. Germline V CDR1 and CDR2: KGHSH, LQKENI. CDR3 in DNA: TGTGCCAGCTCACCACGGTCTGATCTGGGGGGGGAGCAGTTCTTC. Protein product: CASSPRSDLGGEQFF.

The V and J genes are TRBV15 and TRBJ1-2; D remains ambiguous. The CDR3 has 15 amino acids. Germline lookup yields CDR1 LNHNV and CDR2 YYDKDF (reference sequence). The V gene lost 3 bases and the J gene lost 1 base, with 12 bases spanning the gap. The CDR3 coding sequence is TGTGCCACCAGCAGTGATCCCGGAATTAACTATGGCTACACCTTC. Its translation: CATSSDPGINYGYTF. Complete variable domain (other parts from reference TRBV15 and TRBJ1-2): DAMVIQNPRYQVTQFGKPVTLSCSQTLNHNVMYWYQQKSSQAPKLLFHYYDKDFNNEADTPDNFQSRRPNTSFCFLDIRSPGLGDTAMYLCATSSDPGINYGYTFGSGTRLTVV.

The chain has TRBV5-3 and TRBJ2-7, with D perhaps TRBD2 (6 bases). TRBV5-3 carries the ORF label, with uncertain function. This CDR3 is 18 amino acids long. Trimming cost V 1 base and J 4 bases, with 24 bases left between them. The CDR3 sequence: CARSLYKDYLNREYEQYF. CDR3 bases: TGTGCCAGAAGCTTGTACAAGGACTACTTAAATAGGGAGTACGAGCAGTACTTC.

This clone showed up just a few times. The V call is TRBV11-2, the J call TRBJ1-2, with 9 bases that match TRBD1. The CDR3 contains 17 residues. V dropped 5 bases and J dropped 7; count of bases not matched to a gene: 17. The germline gives CDR1 SGHAT, CDR2 FQNNGV. Here the CDR3 DNA reads TGTGCCAGCAGCCGATACAACAGGGGGCTTATTCTGGGTGGCTACACCTTC. Its protein product is CASSRYNRGLILGGYTF.

This clone was seen a few times. This sequence is one base from a far larger clone and is likely a read error. The rearrangement links TRBV30 to TRBJ2-7; D is possibly TRBD1 (6 bases). Germline V gene lookup returns CDR1 GTSNPN and CDR2 SVGIG (reference sequence). The CDR3 covers 12 residues. In DNA, the CDR3 is TGTGCCGGAACAGGGAATTCCTACAAGCAGTACTTC. It yields the protein CAGTGNSYKQYF.

The CDR3 DNA sequence: TGTGCCAGCAGTGCCTCTGCCGGGACAGGGATCTACGAGCAGTACTTC. It is translated as CASSASAGTGIYEQYF. The J gene is TRBJ2-7, the V gene TRBV6-4, with 9 bases lining up with TRBD1. V was clipped by 4 bases and J by 3 bases; unmatched bases: 10. Germline-derived CDR1 and CDR2 are MRHNA and SNTAGT. The CDR3 length is 16 residues.

Details on this clone: With only one base between it and a far larger clone, this is likely a read error. The conserved phenylalanine or tryptophan is not found at the CDR3 terminus, so this likely reflects a read error. The rearrangement joins TRBV30 to TRBJ1-1; D gene ambiguous. V lost 0 bases, J lost 0 bases, and 8 bases lay in between. There are 14 residues in the CDR3. Germline CDR1 GTSNPN, CDR2 SVGIG (reference sequence). CDR3 amino acids: CAWSVTEMNTEAFS. The DNA of the CDR3 is TGTGCCTGGAGTGTAACGGAGATGAACACTGAAGCTTTCTCT.

This CDR3 is CASGPYSNSNYGYTF. CDR3 coding DNA: TGCGCCAGCGGGCCGTACAGTAACTCTAACTATGGCTACACCTTC. The chain uses TRBV5-1 and TRBJ1-2; no definite D call. This CDR3 has 15 residues. The V end was cut by 7 bases, the J end by 0 bases, with 16 bases between. Germline V gene data show CDR1 as SGHRS and CDR2 as YFSETQ.

The chain couples TRBV29-1 to TRBJ2-1; the D gene is possibly TRBD1 (6 bases). Germline V gives CDR1 SQVTM, CDR2 ANQGSEA. The V end lost 8 bases, the J end lost 4 bases, and 18 bases lay between the germline ends. The CDR3 runs to 14 residues. CDR3 in amino acids: CSTPGAGAYNEQFF. CDR3 DNA: TGCAGCACACCAGGGGCAGGGGCGTACAATGAGCAGTTCTTC.

This chain joins TRBV20-1 and TRBJ2-5; D gene uncertain. This CDR3 has 11 amino acids. V was pared by 6 bases and J by 9 bases, with 14 bases between. The germline CDR1 and CDR2 sequences are DFQATT and SNEGSKA (reference sequence). The chain's CDR3 is CSARKLDPQYF. The CDR3 DNA reads as TGCAGTGCCAGGAAATTGGATCCCCAGTACTTC.

The chain is built from TRBV18 and TRBJ2-7, with TRBD2 matching 9 bases. There are 15 residues in the CDR3. With 5 bases clipped from V and 1 base from J, the junction kept 6 bases outside the gene matches. CDR1 and CDR2 (germline): KGHSH, LQKENI. The chain's CDR3 is CASSTRTSVSYEQYF. Written as DNA, the CDR3 is TGTGCCAGCTCAACGCGGACTAGCGTATCCTACGAGCAGTACTTC.

This clone was seen more than once but under ten times. The rearrangement uses TRBV11-2 and TRBJ1-2; perhaps TRBD1 as D (5 bases). Germline assignment: CDR1 SGHAT and CDR2 FQNNGV. Trimming removed 5 bases at V and 2 bases at J, with 15 bases between. The CDR3 consists of 15 residues. CDR3 bases: TGTGCCAGCAGCATAGGCAGGGCCGGGAACTATGGCTACACCTTC. Translated, it gives CASSIGRAGNYGYTF.

The rearrangement joins TRBV7-6 to TRBJ2-5; weak D call: TRBD1 (5 bases). Germline V gene data show CDR1 as SGHVS and CDR2 as FNYEAQ. The length of the CDR3 is 16 residues. The V and J ends lost 3 bases and 5 bases respectively, with 19 bases between them. CDR3 region: CASSFRQGRWMETQYF. The CDR3 region has the DNA TGTGCCAGCAGCTTCCGGCAGGGAAGGTGGATGGAGACCCAGTACTTC.

The chain carries TRBV5-1 and TRBJ2-7; 7 positions match TRBD2. This CDR3 has 14 amino acids. V shed 0 bases and J 3 bases; nucleotides not matched to a gene: 3. The V gene's germline CDR1 is SGHRS and CDR2 YFSETQ. As DNA, the CDR3 is TGCGCCAGCAGCTTGGAGGGACTACTCTACGAGCAGTACTTC. Amino acid sequence: CASSLEGLLYEQYF.

Only a few counts were recorded for this clone. This chain connects TRBV5-6 to TRBJ2-7; D may be TRBD1 or TRBD2 (5 bases each). Germline V gene sequence: CDR1 SGHDT, CDR2 YYEEEE. Trimming cost V 5 bases and J 0 bases, with 21 bases left between them. The CDR3 is made up of 17 amino acids. The CDR3 is CASSGTGSALSSYEQYF. Written as DNA, the CDR3 is TGTGCCAGCAGTGGGACCGGGTCGGCTTTAAGCTCCTACGAGCAGTACTTC.